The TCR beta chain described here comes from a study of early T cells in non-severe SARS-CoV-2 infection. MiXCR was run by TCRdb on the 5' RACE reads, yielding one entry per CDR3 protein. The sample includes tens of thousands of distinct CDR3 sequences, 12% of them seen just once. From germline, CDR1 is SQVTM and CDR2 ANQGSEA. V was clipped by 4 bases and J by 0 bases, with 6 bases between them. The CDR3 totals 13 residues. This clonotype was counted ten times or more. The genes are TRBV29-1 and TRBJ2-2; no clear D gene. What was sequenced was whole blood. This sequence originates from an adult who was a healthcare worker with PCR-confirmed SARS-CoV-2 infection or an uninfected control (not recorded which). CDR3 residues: CSVGVTNTGELFF. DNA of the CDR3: TGCAGCGTTGGCGTTACGAACACCGGGGAGCTGTTTTTT.